The 14 T cell receptor beta chains presented below share a single source sample, sequenced in a study of shared clonotypes between healthy human individuals. TCRdb's copy holds only in-frame clones and misses some; the assay was immunoSEQ multiplex PCR. The sample lists around 1.9 million clones; approximately 94% were seen once. It was CD45RO-negative cells, positively selected for CCR7, that made up naive CD8 cells, with terminally differentiated effector memory CD45RA+ cells excluded. The specimen was naive CD8+ T cells from PBMCs. These receptors all come from a young man in good health. Some clones in this sample may be carry-over from other donors' samples.

A word on this clone: Compared with germline, one end of the junction differs, possibly owing to a read error. The J gene is TRBJ2-7, the V gene TRBV6-1; tentatively, D is TRBD2 (5 bases). This CDR3 region has 13 residues. CDR1 MNHNS and CDR2 SASEGT come from the germline V gene. CDR3 amino acids: CASIEGWEYPTHF. In nucleotides, the CDR3 is TGTGCCTCGATCGAGGGTTGGGAGTACCCAACTCATTTC.

Notes on this clone: The same CDR3 arises from other DNA sequences in this sample as well. The chain combines TRBV4-3 with TRBJ1-5, with D unclear. Germline V gene lookup returns CDR1 LGHNA and CDR2 YSLEER. This CDR3 is 15 amino acids long. Trimming took 0 bases from V and 0 from J, leaving 6 bases between them. The CDR3 DNA reads TGCGCCAGCAGCCAAGACAGGTCTAGCAATCAGCCCCAGCATTTT. Translation: CASSQDRSSNQPQHF.

The CDR3 DNA reads as TGTGCCAGCAGCGCCCGGACAGGGATCTCCTACAATGAGCAGTTCTTC. Protein product: CASSARTGISYNEQFF. The rearrangement uses TRBV7-8 and TRBJ2-1; TRBD1 agrees at 8 bases. Germline lookup yields CDR1 SGHVS and CDR2 FQNEAQ. After removal of 5 bases from V and 0 bases from J, the junction contained 6 bases not matched to a gene. This CDR3 is built from 16 residues.

The rearrangement joins TRBV12-5 to TRBJ2-3, with TRBD1 identical over 7 bases. The CDR3 is made up of 15 amino acids. V shed 2 bases and J 5 bases; nucleotides not matched to a gene: 7. Germline V gene data show CDR1 as LGHNT and CDR2 as FRNRAP. This CDR3 reads CASGLSAGGIDTQYF. The DNA of the CDR3 is TGTGCTAGTGGTTTGTCGGCAGGGGGTATAGATACGCAGTATTTT.

The chain uses TRBV7-9 and TRBJ2-3; 9 bases match TRBD1. This CDR3 spans 16 amino acids. The germline V gene encodes CDR1 SEHNR and CDR2 FQNEAQ (reference sequence). V gave up 5 bases and J gave up 0 bases; unmatched junction bases: 6. CDR3 sequence: CASSPGTGSSTDTQYF. The CDR3 coding sequence is TGTGCCAGCAGCCCTGGGACAGGGTCTAGCACAGATACGCAGTATTTT.

The chain recombines TRBV5-1 with TRBJ1-5, with D perhaps TRBD1 (5 bases). V lost 0 bases to trimming and J lost 3 bases, with 13 bases between them. Germline V gene lookup returns CDR1 SGHRS and CDR2 YFSETQ. The CDR3 is made up of 16 amino acids. As DNA, the CDR3 is TGCGCCAGCAGCTTGGAGGGTTGGGGGGTCAATCAGCCCCAGCATTTT. Its translation: CASSLEGWGVNQPQHF.

This clone was detected only once. The chain recombines TRBV28 with TRBJ2-4, with unresolved D. Per germline, CDR1 MDHEN and CDR2 SYDVKM. The CDR3 contains 16 residues. Trimming cost V 2 bases and J 1 base, with 12 bases left between them. The CDR3 DNA reads as TGTGCCAGCAGTTTAACGGCAGAATGGGCCAAAAACATTCAGTACTTC. This gives the protein CASSLTAEWAKNIQYF.

This chain uses TRBV6-6 with TRBJ2-1; D uncertain. V gave up 3 bases and J gave up 4 bases, with 10 bases separating them. Germline CDR1 reads MNHNY; CDR2 reads SVGAGI (reference sequence). The CDR3 has 14 amino acids. CDR3: CASSYSFEYNEQFF. CDR3 DNA: TGTGCCAGCAGTTATTCTTTTGAATACAATGAGCAGTTCTTC.

This chain uses TRBV2 with TRBJ1-3, with D unclear. The germline gives CDR1 SNHLY, CDR2 FYNNEI. This CDR3 is built from 14 residues. V was pared by 1 base and J by 1 base, with 5 bases between. CDR3 nucleotide sequence: TGTGCCAGCAGTGAAGGGAGGTCTGGAAACACCATATATTTT. This encodes CASSEGRSGNTIYF. Full variable domain (outside the CDR3, taken from reference TRBV2 and TRBJ1-3): EPEVTQTPSHQVTQMGQEVILRCVPISNHLYFYWYRQILGQKVEFLVSFYNNEISEKSEIFDDQFSVERPDGSNFTLKIRSTKLEDSAMYFCASSEGRSGNTIYFGEGSWLTVV.

The chain joins TRBV18 to TRBJ2-7, with D perhaps being TRBD1 or TRBD2 (5 bases each). The CDR3 is made up of 15 amino acids. V was pared by 2 bases and J by 7 bases, with 18 bases between. Germline V CDR1 and CDR2: KGHSH, LQKENI. The CDR3 coding sequence is TGTGCCAGCTCACCATTAAACCATGTCGGGGCTGAGCAGTACTTC. Protein product: CASSPLNHVGAEQYF.

J is TRBJ2-7 and V is TRBV15, with D unresolved. The CDR3 has 14 residues. Germline V lookup: CDR1 LNHNV, CDR2 YYDKDF (reference sequence). V was shortened by 0 bases and J by 5 bases, with 11 bases between the two germline ends. CDR3 protein: CATSRDGRRDEQYF. As DNA, the CDR3 is TGTGCCACCAGCAGAGATGGACGGCGAGACGAGCAGTACTTC. The whole variable domain, filled in from reference TRBV15 and TRBJ2-7, reads DAMVIQNPRYQVTQFGKPVTLSCSQTLNHNVMYWYQQKSSQAPKLLFHYYDKDFNNEADTPDNFQSRRPNTSFCFLDIRSPGLGDTAMYLCATSRDGRRDEQYFGPGTRLTVT.

The sample holds one count of this clone. The V call is TRBV10-1, the J call TRBJ2-7; 8 bases are a match to TRBD1. J lost 3 bases, V lost 10 bases, and 2 bases had no gene match. The germline V gene encodes CDR1 WNHNN and CDR2 SYGVQD (reference sequence). The CDR3 is 11 residues long. The CDR3 DNA reads TGCGCCACCGGACAGGGCTACGAGCAGTACTTC. This encodes CATGQGYEQYF.

The chain couples TRBV7-9 to TRBJ2-7; 12 bases map to TRBD2. The V gene's germline CDR1 is SEHNR and CDR2 FQNEAQ (reference sequence). The CDR3 is 15 residues long. V lost 6 bases, J lost 6 bases, and 9 bases stayed unmatched. The DNA for the CDR3 is TGTGCCAGCAGGCTGGGACTAGCGGGTTCCAGCGAGCAGTACTTC. This translates into CASRLGLAGSSEQYF.

As concerns this clone: Compared with germline, one end of the junction differs, possibly owing to a read error. The rearrangement uses TRBV7-6 and TRBJ2-5; TRBD2 matches at 12 bases. The CDR3 runs to 15 residues. The germline V gene has CDR1 SGHVS and CDR2 FNYEAQ. CDR3 nucleotide sequence: TGTGCGAGCAACCCTAGCGGGAGGGCCGGGGAGACCCAGTACTTC. The encoded protein is CASNPSGRAGETQYF.